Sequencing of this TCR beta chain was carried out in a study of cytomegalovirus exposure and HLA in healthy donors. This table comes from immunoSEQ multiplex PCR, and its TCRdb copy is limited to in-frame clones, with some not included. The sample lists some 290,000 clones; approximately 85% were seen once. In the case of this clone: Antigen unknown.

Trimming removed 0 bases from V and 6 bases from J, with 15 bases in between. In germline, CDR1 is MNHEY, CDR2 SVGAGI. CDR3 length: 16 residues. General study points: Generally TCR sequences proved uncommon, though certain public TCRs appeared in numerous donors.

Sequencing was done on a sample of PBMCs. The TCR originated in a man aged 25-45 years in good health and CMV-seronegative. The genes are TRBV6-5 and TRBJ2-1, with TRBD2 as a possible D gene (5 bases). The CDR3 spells CASSYSLREGFNEQFF. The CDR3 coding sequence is TGTGCCAGCAGTTACTCGTTGAGGGAAGGTTTCAATGAGCAGTTCTTC.